Reported below is one T cell receptor (beta chain). Its antigen remains unidentified. V lost 1 base and J 5 bases, leaving 9 bases between the germline ends. Per the germline V gene, CDR1 is SGHTA and CDR2 is FQGNSA. This CDR3 has 14 amino acids. The data stem from a study of OX40 agonist ivuxolimab in advanced cancers. Whole-study context: Cancers in dose escalation were hepatocellular, melanoma, renal cell and head and neck. Prior anti-PD-1, anti-PD-L1 or anti-CTLA-4 therapy was allowed; roughly 40% had some.

Assay: immunoSEQ multiplex PCR; the TCRdb copy retains only in-frame clones and omits some. The table lists some 57,000 clones, about 90% of them singletons. Study-level points and caveats: Normalized expansion of T-cell clones was also low for some nonresponders. Mean expanded clone counts were higher in CD8+ than CD4+ T cells.

The TCR sequence derives from an adult with an advanced solid tumor such as melanoma, head and neck, liver or kidney cancer. The chain has TRBV7-2 and TRBJ1-5; D is unclear. Sequenced here: CD4+ or CD8+ T cells sorted from blood, sampled in a trial of the OX40 agonist ivuxolimab. The CDR3, as DNA: TGTGCCAGCAGCTTAGTAGGGTCCCATCAGCCCCAGCATTTT. The encoded protein is CASSLVGSHQPQHF. Combining the CDR3 with reference TRBV7-2 and TRBJ1-5 gives the whole variable domain GAGVSQSPSNKVTEKGKDVELRCDPISGHTALYWYRQSLGQGLEFLIYFQGNSAPDKSGLPSDRFSAERTGGSVSTLTIQRTQQEDSAVYLCASSLVGSHQPQHFGDGTRLSIL.